Below, 7 T cell receptor beta chains from the same sample are listed, as sequenced in a study of blood T cells in healthy people across ages. A second PCR, run for roughly 7 to 12 cycles, used a sample-barcoded 5' primer plus a J-beta primer mix. TCRdb analysed the 5' RACE reads with MiXCR anew, one entry per CDR3 protein. The repertoire includes about 680,000 distinct CDR3 sequences, roughly 50% of them detected once, and about 32% sits in the top ten. The material sequenced was blood. Source of these receptors: a woman aged 55-69 years in good health.

This clonotype came up a few times. This rearrangement joins TRBV7-2 to TRBJ1-2; D might be TRBD1 (5 bases). V lost 6 bases, J lost 4 bases, and 12 bases lay in between. The germline CDR1 and CDR2 sequences are SGHTA and FQGNSA. This CDR3 is built from 13 residues. DNA for the CDR3: TGTGCCAGCAGTACCGGGACTTCCTATGGCTACACCTTC. Amino acid sequence: CASSTGTSYGYTF.

CDR3 in DNA: TGCAGTGCTAGAGATTTGGAGGGAGAAAAACTGTTTTTT. Residues: CSARDLEGEKLFF. The rearrangement uses TRBV20-1 and TRBJ1-4; D is unclear. V shed 0 bases and J shed 8 bases, with 10 bases lying between them. Germline V gene data show CDR1 as DFQATT and CDR2 as SNEGSKA (reference sequence). The CDR3 runs 13 residues.

A few counts support this clonotype. The rearrangement uses TRBV7-9 and TRBJ2-7, with D tentatively TRBD1 (5 bases). This CDR3 has 15 residues. V was shortened by 0 bases and J by 1 base, with 10 bases between the two germline ends. The germline V gene encodes CDR1 SEHNR and CDR2 FQNEAQ (reference sequence). CDR3 residues: CASSLAQGNSYEQYF. CDR3 in DNA: TGTGCCAGCAGCTTAGCCCAGGGCAATTCCTACGAGCAGTACTTC.

This clonotype was detected only a few times. The chain is built from TRBV2 and TRBJ2-7; 9 nucleotides line up with TRBD1. This CDR3 is 17 amino acids long. V lost 0 bases to trimming and J lost 4 bases; unmatched junction nucleotides: 10. Germline CDR1 reads SNHLY; CDR2 reads FYNNEI. In DNA form, the CDR3 reads TGTGCCAGCAGTGAAGCCCCTGGGGGGACAGGGCAGTACGAGCAGTACTTC. Translation: CASSEAPGGTGQYEQYF.

This clonotype was detected only a few times. The chain couples TRBV18 to TRBJ1-2; D is uncertain. In germline, CDR1 is KGHSH, CDR2 LQKENI. This CDR3 region has 14 residues. Trimming removed 6 bases at V and 6 bases at J, with 17 bases between. The CDR3 sequence is CASSPNRAGDGYTF. The CDR3, as DNA: TGTGCCAGCTCCCCCAACCGGGCTGGGGATGGCTACACCTTC.

V usage is TRBV29-1 and J usage is TRBJ2-5, with D unclear. The CDR3 runs to 11 residues. V was cut by 7 bases and J by 4 bases, with 10 bases left in between. Germline CDR1 reads SQVTM; CDR2 reads ANQGSEA. DNA for the CDR3: TGCAGCGCTCCTACGGGAGAGACCCAGTACTTC. This encodes CSAPTGETQYF.

The rearrangement joins TRBV5-1 to TRBJ2-1; D remains unclear. Looked up from germline, CDR1 is SGHRS and CDR2 is YFSETQ. This CDR3 has 16 amino acids. The V end lost 3 bases, the J end lost 1 base, and 14 bases lay between the germline ends. In DNA, the CDR3 is TGCGCCAGCAGCTACTCTCCCGGAGTTTCCTACAATGAGCAGTTCTTC. Translating it yields CASSYSPGVSYNEQFF.